The TCR beta chain described here comes from a study of molecular identifiers for immune sequencing clone quantification. TCRdb re-analysed the PCR reads in MiXCR, keeping a single row per CDR3 protein. The sample yields 85,000 to 100,000 distinct CDR3 sequences, about 24% seen once. This clonotype was recorded at least ten times. The antigen remains unidentified. Study-level points and caveats: The share of molecules held by clones above 20 RNA copies was over 97% in effector cells and under 1% in naive cells.

The V gene lost 5 bases and the J gene lost 0 bases, with 7 bases spanning the gap. The CDR3 consists of 13 residues. CDR1 PRHDT and CDR2 FYEKMQ come from the germline V gene (reference sequence). The chain employs TRBV13 and TRBJ1-1; D is ambiguous. The sequencing sample was made of naive CD8+ T cells from blood, with Jurkat cell RNA spiked in. As to subset: FACS-sorted CD8+CD4-CCR7+CD45RA+ naive T cells. The TCR sequence derives from a human donor in good health. Some libraries in this study had Jurkat cell RNA spiked in. CDR3 region: CASSRSMNTEAFF. The CDR3 bases are TGTGCCAGCAGCAGGAGTATGAACACTGAAGCTTTCTTT.